This T cell receptor beta chain came from a study of T cell responses to AZD1222 COVID-19 vaccine. The CDR3 has 13 residues. J lost 8 bases, V lost 5 bases, and 2 bases had no gene match. CDR1 is SGHTA and CDR2 is FQGNSA in the germline V gene. Concerning this clone itself: Its specificity is not known.

Assay used: immunoSEQ multiplex PCR; TCRdb lists only in-frame clones, some missing. The sample holds 150,000 or so clones, 80% to 90% seen once. Findings and caveats of the study: Most donors were white British and more were female, and clonal diversity was possibly underestimated. Sampling captured repertoires only after the peak T cell response. CD4 TCRs covered the whole spike, strongest at regions 160-218 and 743-854.

This chain uses TRBV7-2 with TRBJ1-4; TRBD1 matches 10 bases. Source: peripheral blood, taken on day 0 of AZD1222 vaccination. This TCR was sampled from an adult in good health. The CDR3 loop is CASSRDRGEKLFF. Here the CDR3 DNA reads TGTGCCAGCAGCAGGGACAGGGGCGAAAAACTGTTTTTT.